The source of this TCR beta chain is a study of a mutant IDH1 vaccine in newly diagnosed glioma. Study information: Week 35 was assigned to visit V12, and week 47 was assigned to visit V13.

This CDR3 is 16 amino acids long. The V end was cut by 5 bases, the J end by 5 bases, with 18 bases between. Looked up from germline, CDR1 is LNHNV and CDR2 is YYDKDF (reference sequence). Time point of the sample: week 35, safety follow-up. A 20-mer mutant IDH1 peptide at 300 ug was injected subcutaneously with topical imiquimod. Astrocytomas found in donors were new, WHO grade 3 or 4, IDH1-mutant and ATRX-lost. Notes on the study in general: Patients showed vaccine-induced immune responses at a rate of around 93%.

In regard to this clone: Its specificity is not known.

The method was immunoSEQ multiplex PCR; TCRdb's version includes in-frame clones alone and lacks a portion of them. The sample lists around 60,000 clones, roughly 76% seen once, with under 6% in the top ten. This clonotype originated in a man aged 40-55 years with glioma. The chain has TRBV15 and TRBJ2-2; D is tentatively TRBD1 or TRBD2 (5 bases each). The material was PBMCs, obtained from a glioma patient whose treatment included an IDH1 peptide vaccine. The CDR3 DNA follows: TGTGCCACCAGCGAGGTGGAAGGGACGGGAACCGGGGAGCTGTTTTTT. Its translation: CATSEVEGTGTGELFF.